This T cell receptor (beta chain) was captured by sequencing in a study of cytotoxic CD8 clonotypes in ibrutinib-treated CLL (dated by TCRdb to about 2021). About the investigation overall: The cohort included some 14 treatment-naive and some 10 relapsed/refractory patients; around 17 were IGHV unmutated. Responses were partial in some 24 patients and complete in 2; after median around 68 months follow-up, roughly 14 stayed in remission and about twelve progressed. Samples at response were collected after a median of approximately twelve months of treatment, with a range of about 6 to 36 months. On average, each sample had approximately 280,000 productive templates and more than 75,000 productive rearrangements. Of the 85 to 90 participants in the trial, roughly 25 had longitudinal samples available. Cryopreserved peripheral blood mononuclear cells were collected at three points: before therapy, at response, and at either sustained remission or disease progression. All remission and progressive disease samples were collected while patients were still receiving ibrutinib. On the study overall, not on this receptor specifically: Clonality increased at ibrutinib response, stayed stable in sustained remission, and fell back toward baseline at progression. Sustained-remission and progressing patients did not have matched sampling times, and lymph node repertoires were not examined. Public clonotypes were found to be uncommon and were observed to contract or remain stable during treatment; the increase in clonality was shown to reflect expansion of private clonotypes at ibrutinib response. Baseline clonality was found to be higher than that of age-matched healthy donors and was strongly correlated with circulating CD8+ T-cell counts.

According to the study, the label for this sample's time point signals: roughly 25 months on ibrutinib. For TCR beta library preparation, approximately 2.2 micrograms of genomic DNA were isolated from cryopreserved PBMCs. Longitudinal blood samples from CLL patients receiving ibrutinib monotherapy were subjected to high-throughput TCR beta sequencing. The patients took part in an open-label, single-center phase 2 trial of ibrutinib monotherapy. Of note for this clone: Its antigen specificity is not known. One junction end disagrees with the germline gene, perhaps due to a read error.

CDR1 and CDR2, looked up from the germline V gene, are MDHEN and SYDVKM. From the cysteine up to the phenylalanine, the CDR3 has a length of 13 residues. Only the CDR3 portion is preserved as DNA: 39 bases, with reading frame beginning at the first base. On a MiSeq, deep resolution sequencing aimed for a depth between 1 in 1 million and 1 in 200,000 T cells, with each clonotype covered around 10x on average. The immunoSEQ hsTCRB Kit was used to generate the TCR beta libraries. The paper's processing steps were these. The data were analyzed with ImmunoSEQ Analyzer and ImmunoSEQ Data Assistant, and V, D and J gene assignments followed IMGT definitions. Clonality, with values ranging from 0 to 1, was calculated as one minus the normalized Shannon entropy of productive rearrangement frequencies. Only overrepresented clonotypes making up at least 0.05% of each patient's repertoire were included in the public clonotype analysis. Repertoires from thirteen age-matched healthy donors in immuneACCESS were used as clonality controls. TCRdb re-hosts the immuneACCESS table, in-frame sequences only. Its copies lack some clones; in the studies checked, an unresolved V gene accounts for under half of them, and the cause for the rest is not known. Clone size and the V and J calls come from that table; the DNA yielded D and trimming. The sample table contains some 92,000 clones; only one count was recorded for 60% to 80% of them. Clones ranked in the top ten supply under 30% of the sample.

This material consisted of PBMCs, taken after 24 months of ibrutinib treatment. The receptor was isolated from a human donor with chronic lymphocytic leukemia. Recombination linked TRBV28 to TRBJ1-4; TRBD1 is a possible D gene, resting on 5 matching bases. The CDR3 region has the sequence CASSLVFGGTGIF. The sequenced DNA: TGTGCCAGCAGTTTAGTTTTCGGCGGGACGGGGATTTTT.